Below are 19 T cell receptor beta chains sequenced from a single sample in a study of T cells after posttransplantation cyclophosphamide. The assay was immunoSEQ multiplex PCR, and TCRdb's table has in-frame clones only and misses some. This sample carries nearly 2,500 clones, roughly 85% of them seen once, and the ten largest clones take roughly 22%. A marrow graft followed busulfan-fludarabine conditioning, with cyclophosphamide on days +3 and +4. This sample comprised PBMCs, obtained after allogeneic stem cell transplant with posttransplant cyclophosphamide. The source is a young adult male patient who received an allogeneic stem cell transplant from a related donor, was CMV-positive, and had acute GVHD only. Some of the T cells might come from the graft donor.

On this clone: The same CDR3 arises from other DNA sequences in this sample as well. This chain uses TRBV6-5 with TRBJ2-3; TRBD2 matches at 11 bases. This CDR3 has 15 amino acids. Per the germline V gene, CDR1 is MNHEY and CDR2 is SVGAGI. Unmatched junction bases numbered 5, after V lost 6 bases and J lost 3 bases. CDR3 nucleotide sequence: TGTGCCAGCAGAACCGGACTAGCGGGTACAGATACGCAGTATTTT. It encodes CASRTGLAGTDTQYF.

The chain recombines TRBV19 with TRBJ2-7; a weak D match, TRBD1 (6 bases). Germline assignment: CDR1 LNHDA and CDR2 SQIVND (reference sequence). This CDR3 is built from 12 residues. V lost 2 bases, J lost 4 bases, and 6 bases lay in between. The CDR3: CASSIQGYEQYF. The CDR3 DNA reads TGTGCCAGTAGTATACAGGGGTACGAGCAGTACTTC.

This clone occurred a few times. The V call is TRBV9, the J call TRBJ2-1, with 9 nucleotides matching TRBD1. V was pared by 3 bases and J by 10 bases, with 8 bases of the junction left unmatched. Per the germline V gene, CDR1 is SGDLS and CDR2 is YYNGEE. This CDR3 region has 14 residues. The DNA of the CDR3 is TGTGCCAGCAGCGGGGCCGGACAGGGGTACGAGCAGTTCTTC. Its translation is CASSGAGQGYEQFF.

The rearrangement uses TRBV4-3 and TRBJ1-2; no firm D call. The germline gives CDR1 LGHNA, CDR2 YSLEER. The CDR3 contains 13 residues. V was shortened by 1 base and J by 7 bases, with 10 bases between the two germline ends. The CDR3 bases are TGCGCCAGCAGCCAAGGTGAGGCCGGTGGCTACACCTTC. It codes for CASSQGEAGGYTF.

The CDR3 sequence is CASSLASGGNTGELFF. As DNA, the CDR3 is TGTGCCAGCAGCTTAGCCAGCGGGGGGAACACCGGGGAGCTGTTTTTT. The genes are TRBV7-2 and TRBJ2-2, with 8 bases aligning to TRBD2. The CDR3 has 16 residues. Germline CDR1 is SGHTA and CDR2 is FQGNSA. Trimming at V came to 0 bases and at J to 1 base, leaving 1 base not matched to a gene. The full variable domain, with the rest looked up from reference TRBV7-2 and TRBJ2-2, is GAGVSQSPSNKVTEKGKDVELRCDPISGHTALYWYRQSLGQGLEFLIYFQGNSAPDKSGLPSDRFSAERTGGSVSTLTIQRTQQEDSAVYLCASSLASGGNTGELFFGEGSRLTVL.

The chain carries TRBV7-6 and TRBJ2-5, with 9 positions matching TRBD2. The CDR3 contains 14 residues. The V segment lost 2 bases and the J segment 5 bases; nucleotides outside the gene matches: 3. Germline CDR1 SGHVS, CDR2 FNYEAQ. Here the CDR3 DNA reads TGTGCCAGCAGCTTAAGGCGGGGGGGGGAGACCCAGTACTTC. Its protein is CASSLRRGGETQYF.

The chain joins TRBV5-4 to TRBJ2-2; D unclear. The CDR3 sequence is 15 residues long. The V end was cut by 1 base, the J end by 1 base, with 8 bases between. Germline V gives CDR1 SGHNT, CDR2 YYREEE (reference sequence). CDR3 loop: CASSLLSVNTGELFF. The CDR3 DNA reads TGTGCCAGCAGCTTGTTATCCGTGAACACCGGGGAGCTGTTTTTT.

The chain links TRBV7-9 to TRBJ1-2; TRBD1 might be the D (6 bases). Between the trimmed V and J ends, which lost 6 bases and 3 bases, there was a span of 17 bases. In germline, CDR1 is SEHNR, CDR2 FQNEAQ (reference sequence). The CDR3 has 15 residues. The CDR3 loop is CASSPIRQADYGYTF. CDR3 coding DNA: TGTGCCAGCAGTCCAATCCGACAGGCGGACTATGGCTACACCTTC.

V gene TRBV6-6 combines with J gene TRBJ1-5; 9 nucleotides match TRBD1. There are 14 residues in the CDR3. Germline CDR1 MNHNY, CDR2 SVGAGI (reference sequence). V shed 9 bases and J 4 bases; nucleotides not matched to a gene: 7. The CDR3 DNA is TGTGCCAGTAACCGGGACAGGGATAATCAGCCCCAGCATTTT. Translating gives CASNRDRDNQPQHF.

The genes are TRBV5-5 and TRBJ1-2; unclear D gene. The V and J ends lost 3 bases and 5 bases respectively, with 14 bases between them. Germline-derived CDR1 and CDR2 are SGHKS and YYEKEE (reference sequence). There are 14 residues in the CDR3. The CDR3 bases are TGTGCCAGCAGCTCCTCCACAGTACAGTATGGCTACACCTTC. This sequence encodes CASSSSTVQYGYTF.

This clone was observed once. The chain recombines TRBV27 with TRBJ1-2; 10 positions match TRBD1. V trimming: 0 bases; J trimming: 1 base; junction bases outside the gene matches: 2. The length of the CDR3 is 16 residues. Germline CDR1 is MNHEY and CDR2 is SMNVEV (reference sequence). In nucleotides, the CDR3 is TGTGCCAGCAGTTTATCCGGGACAGGGGTTAACTATGGCTACACCTTC. This gives the protein CASSLSGTGVNYGYTF.

This chain connects TRBV7-6 to TRBJ2-2; 9 nucleotides match TRBD1. The CDR3 has 14 amino acids. CDR1 SGHVS and CDR2 FNYEAQ come from the germline V gene. With V trimmed by 6 bases and J by 7 bases, 6 bases remained unmatched. The CDR3 region has the DNA TGTGCCAGCAGTATGGGACAGGGCAGCGGGGAGCTGTTTTTT. Translation: CASSMGQGSGELFF.

This clone was recorded only once. The chain couples TRBV30 to TRBJ1-6, with D possibly TRBD1 on 5 matching bases. Per the germline V gene, CDR1 is GTSNPN and CDR2 is SVGIG (reference sequence). The CDR3 contains 15 residues. V dropped 5 bases and J dropped 4 bases, with 15 bases sitting between them. This chain's CDR3 is CAWEDSPTYNSPLHF. The CDR3 DNA reads TGTGCCTGGGAAGACAGTCCCACTTATAATTCACCCCTCCACTTT.

CDR3 residues: CAWSAGLANEKLFF. The CDR3, as DNA: TGTGCCTGGAGTGCAGGGCTTGCTAATGAAAAACTGTTTTTT. The rearrangement uses TRBV30 and TRBJ1-4; TRBD1 is a possible D gene (5 bases). The germline V and J ends were trimmed by 1 base and 3 bases, with 9 bases remaining between them. There are 14 residues in the CDR3. From germline, CDR1 is GTSNPN and CDR2 SVGIG (reference sequence).

This chain uses TRBV28 with TRBJ2-5, with 9 bases aligning to TRBD1. The CDR3 totals 12 residues. In germline, CDR1 is MDHEN, CDR2 SYDVKM. With V trimmed by 6 bases and J by 5 bases, 1 base remained unmatched. The CDR3 loop reads CASRTGGETQYF. The CDR3 DNA is TGTGCCAGCAGGACAGGGGGGGAGACCCAGTACTTC.

The chain couples TRBV21-1 to TRBJ2-3; TRBD2 is taken as the D call from the table, unchecked against the DNA. TRBV21-1 counts as a pseudogene. This CDR3 region has 16 residues. Here the CDR3 DNA reads TGTGCCAGCAGCAAAGGACCAGCGGGGGGCACAGATACGCAGTATTTT. Protein sequence: CASSKGPAGGTDTQYF.

The rearrangement links TRBV9 to TRBJ2-5; 16 bases agree with TRBD2. The V and J ends lost 3 bases and 7 bases, in that order; junction bases with no gene match: 6. This CDR3 contains 16 residues. Germline loops: CDR1 SGDLS, CDR2 YYNGEE. The chain's CDR3 is CASSAGLAGGMGTQYF. For the CDR3, the DNA is TGTGCCAGCAGCGCGGGACTAGCGGGGGGGATGGGGACCCAGTACTTC.

This chain joins TRBV10-2 and TRBJ2-2; possible D gene TRBD1, 5 bases. The CDR3 covers 14 residues. Per germline, CDR1 WSHSY and CDR2 SAAADI. Trimming took off 7 bases at V and 4 bases at J, with 13 bases between the two ends. DNA for the CDR3: TGCGCCAGCACGGTAGGGGTTATCACCGGGGAGCTGTTTTTT. Translated, it gives CASTVGVITGELFF.

V and J are TRBV11-1 and TRBJ1-6; 7 bases map to TRBD1. The CDR3 is made up of 14 amino acids. Trimming cost V 5 bases and J 5 bases; bases outside gene matches: 3. CDR1 SGHAT and CDR2 FQDESV come from the germline V gene (reference sequence). This CDR3 reads CASSKGQNNSPLHF. The DNA for the CDR3 is TGTGCCAGCAGCAAGGGACAGAATAATTCACCCCTCCACTTT.